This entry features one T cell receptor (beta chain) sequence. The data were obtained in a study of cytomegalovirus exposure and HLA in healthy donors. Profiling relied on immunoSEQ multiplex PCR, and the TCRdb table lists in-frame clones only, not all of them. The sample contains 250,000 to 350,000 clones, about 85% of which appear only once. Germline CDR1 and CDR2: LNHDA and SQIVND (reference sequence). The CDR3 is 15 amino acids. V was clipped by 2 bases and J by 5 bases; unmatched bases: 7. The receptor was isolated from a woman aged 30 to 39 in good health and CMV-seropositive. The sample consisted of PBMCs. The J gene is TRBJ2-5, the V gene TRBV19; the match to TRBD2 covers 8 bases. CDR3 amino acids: CASSIRAGAGETQYF. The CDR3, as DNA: TGTGCCAGTAGTATAAGAGCGGGAGCGGGGGAGACCCAGTACTTC.